The clone carrying this T cell receptor (beta chain) appeared a few times. The assay was carried out at the deep level. Data came from immunoSEQ multiplex PCR; TCRdb stores just in-frame clones and leaves some out. The top ten hold 10% to 15% of the sample, which has 400,000 to 500,000 clones, roughly 78% seen once. This sample is part of a study of shared clonotypes between healthy human individuals. V was clipped by 7 bases and J by 3 bases, with 9 bases between them. This CDR3 region has 12 residues. CDR1 and CDR2 (germline): SNHLY, FYNNEI. The V and J genes are TRBV2 and TRBJ2-5; D is unresolved. The sequence was collected from a middle-aged woman in good health. Some clones in this sample may be carry-over from other donors' samples. The sample comprised PBMCs. CDR3 coding DNA: TGTGCCAGCATGGGGTATAAAGAGACCCAGTACTTC. It is translated as CASMGYKETQYF. Looking up the rest from reference TRBV2 and TRBJ2-5 gives the full variable domain: EPEVTQTPSHQVTQMGQEVILRCVPISNHLYFYWYRQILGQKVEFLVSFYNNEISEKSEIFDDQFSVERPDGSNFTLKIRSTKLEDSAMYFCASMGYKETQYFGPGTRLLVL.